This T cell receptor (beta chain) emerged from a study of T cell clones after liver transplantation. The overall study: In this trial, immunosuppression withdrawal was attempted within 2 years of liver transplant. A pre-transplant mixed lymphocyte reaction with TCRbeta sequencing defined graft-donor-reactive clones followed in post-transplant blood. Subjects received no induction therapy and standard immunosuppression until randomization at 12-24 months post-transplant. Study observations and caveats: Compared with third party-reactive sequences, donor-reactive ones declined more, independent of withdrawal success.

Measured with immunoSEQ multiplex PCR; TCRdb has only the in-frame clones, and not every one. The sample shows more than 95,000 clones, about nine tenths of them seen only once. About this clone itself: Its target is not known.

V lost 2 bases to trimming and J lost 0 bases; unmatched junction nucleotides: 3. Looked up from germline, CDR1 is MDHEN and CDR2 is SYDVKM. This CDR3 spans 16 amino acids. Here the sequenced sample was CD4+ T cells from blood, taken 12 months after liver transplant. J is TRBJ2-3 and V is TRBV28; 9 bases align to TRBD2. This TCR derives from a human patient who received a liver transplant. Some T cells may have come from the graft donor. For the CDR3, the DNA is TGTGCCAGCAGTTTAGCGGGAGGGACCAGCACAGATACGCAGTATTTT. This gives the protein CASSLAGGTSTDTQYF. Drawing the rest from reference TRBV28 and TRBJ2-3, the complete variable domain is DVKVTQSSRYLVKRTGEKVFLECVQDMDHENMFWYRQDPGLGLRLIYFSYDVKMKEKGDIPEGYSVSREKKERFSLILESASTNQTSMYLCASSLAGGTSTDTQYFGPGTRLTVL.